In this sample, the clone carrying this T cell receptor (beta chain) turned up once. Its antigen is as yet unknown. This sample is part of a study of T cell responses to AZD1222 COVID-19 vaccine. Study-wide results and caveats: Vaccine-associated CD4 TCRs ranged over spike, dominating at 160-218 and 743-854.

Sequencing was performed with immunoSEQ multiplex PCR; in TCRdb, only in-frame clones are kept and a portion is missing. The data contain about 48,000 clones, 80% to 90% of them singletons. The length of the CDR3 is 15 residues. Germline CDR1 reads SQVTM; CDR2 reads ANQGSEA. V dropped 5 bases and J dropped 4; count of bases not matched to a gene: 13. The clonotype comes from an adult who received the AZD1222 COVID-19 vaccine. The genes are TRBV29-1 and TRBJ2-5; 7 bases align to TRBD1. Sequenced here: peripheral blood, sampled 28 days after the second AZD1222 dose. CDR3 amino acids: CSVSATGSGVETQYF. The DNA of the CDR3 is TGCAGCGTTTCAGCGACAGGGAGTGGGGTAGAGACCCAGTACTTC.